The 8 T cell receptor beta chains in this list originate from one sample, sequenced in a study of cytomegalovirus exposure and HLA in healthy donors. 60 Vbeta and 13 Jbeta primers were used in PCR. Profiling relied on immunoSEQ multiplex PCR, and the TCRdb table lists in-frame clones only, not all of them. The sample has 80,000 to 100,000 clones; under 85% are singletons. The sample consisted of PBMCs. All receptors come from a man aged 45-65 years in good health and CMV-seropositive.

The gene calls are TRBV6-6 and TRBJ1-3; 8 nucleotides agree with TRBD1. Germline lookup yields CDR1 MNHNY and CDR2 SVGAGI (reference sequence). The CDR3 extends over 16 amino acids. With 2 bases clipped from V and 3 bases from J, the junction kept 6 bases outside the gene matches. In nucleotides, the CDR3 is TGTGCCAGCAGTTACCCCCCCGACAGGGGTGGAAACACCATATATTTT. Translating gives CASSYPPDRGGNTIYF.

As regards this clone: At the DNA level, this CDR3 is encoded by other sequences in the same sample as well. V is TRBV19 and J is TRBJ1-1; 8 bases line up with TRBD1. The CDR3 has 14 residues. V trimming: 2 bases; J trimming: 5 bases; junction bases outside the gene matches: 4. Germline V gives CDR1 LNHDA, CDR2 SQIVND (reference sequence). In nucleotides, the CDR3 is TGTGCCAGTAGTATACTCAGGGGGCGGACTGAAGCTTTCTTT. Encoded protein: CASSILRGRTEAFF.

This rearrangement joins TRBV18 to TRBJ1-2; the D gene is possibly TRBD1 (6 bases). The CDR3 is made up of 14 amino acids. The germline V gene encodes CDR1 KGHSH and CDR2 LQKENI. The V end lost 5 bases, the J end lost 1 base, and 11 bases lay between the germline ends. The CDR3 sequence: CASSANRDNYGYTF. In nucleotides, the CDR3 is TGTGCCAGCTCAGCCAACAGGGATAACTATGGCTACACCTTC.

The genes are TRBV27 and TRBJ2-7; possible D gene TRBD1, 6 bases. This CDR3 region has 12 residues. V was clipped by 5 bases and J by 10 bases, with 15 bases between them. Germline-derived CDR1 and CDR2 are MNHEY and SMNVEV (reference sequence). The CDR3 region has the DNA TGTGCCAGCAGTGAAACAGGGTTGGGACAGTACTTC. The encoded protein is CASSETGLGQYF.

This sequence joins TRBV7-8 and TRBJ2-5; D is unresolved. The germline V gene has CDR1 SGHVS and CDR2 FQNEAQ. This CDR3 has 12 residues. With 3 bases removed from V and 7 bases from J, the gap between germline ends came to 9 bases. The CDR3 loop reads CASSFQVLTQYF. The CDR3 nucleotides read TGTGCCAGCAGCTTCCAGGTGTTGACCCAGTACTTC.

The J gene is TRBJ1-1, the V gene TRBV2; TRBD1 might be the D (5 bases). The CDR3 runs 13 residues. Per germline, CDR1 SNHLY and CDR2 FYNNEI. V shed 6 bases and J shed 2 bases, with 10 bases lying between them. The CDR3 loop reads CASRLDRNTEAFF. CDR3 in DNA: TGTGCCAGCAGACTTGACAGAAACACTGAAGCTTTCTTT. The variable domain in full, completed from reference TRBV2 and TRBJ1-1, reads EPEVTQTPSHQVTQMGQEVILRCVPISNHLYFYWYRQILGQKVEFLVSFYNNEISEKSEIFDDQFSVERPDGSNFTLKIRSTKLEDSAMYFCASRLDRNTEAFFGQGTRLTVV.

The V gene is TRBV28, the J gene TRBJ2-7; 8 bases are a match to TRBD2. V was clipped by 5 bases and J by 7 bases; unmatched bases: 4. Germline V gene lookup returns CDR1 MDHEN and CDR2 SYDVKM. This CDR3 is built from 12 residues. The CDR3 reads CASSRGGWEQYF. The CDR3 nucleotides read TGTGCCAGCAGTCGGGGGGGGTGGGAGCAGTACTTC.

This clone was recorded a few times. Its ends do not fully match the called genes, so a read error is possible. This sequence joins TRBV7-2 and TRBJ1-5; the match to TRBD1 covers 9 bases. The CDR3 loop spans 16 amino acids. Germline V lookup: CDR1 SGHTA, CDR2 FQGNSA. CDR3 nucleotide sequence: TGTGCCAGCAGCTTCCAACAGGGGGCCGGCAATCAGCCCCAGAATTTT. It is translated as CASSFQQGAGNQPQNF.